Below are 6 T cell receptor beta chains sequenced from a single sample in a study of OX40 agonist ivuxolimab in advanced cancers. Some clones are missing from TCRdb's copy, which holds only in-frame ones; the method was immunoSEQ multiplex PCR. Of about 42,000 clones in the sample, around 87% were seen once. The sequences come from CD4+ or CD8+ T cells sorted from blood, collected in a trial of the OX40 agonist ivuxolimab. The origin of the receptors is an adult with an advanced solid tumor such as melanoma, head and neck, liver or kidney cancer.

The sample holds a few counts of this clone. This chain uses TRBV5-1 with TRBJ2-3, with TRBD2 as a possible D gene (6 bases). V was shortened by 4 bases and J by 0 bases, with 15 bases between the two germline ends. The germline V gene has CDR1 SGHRS and CDR2 YFSETQ. This CDR3 is 16 amino acids long. DNA for the CDR3: TGCGCCAGCAGCCCTAATAGCGGTGCTAGCACAGATACGCAGTATTTT. This codes for CASSPNSGASTDTQYF.

The chain links TRBV7-7 to TRBJ2-1; 11 nucleotides agree with TRBD2. Per germline, CDR1 SSHAT and CDR2 FNYEAQ (reference sequence). The CDR3 sequence is 17 residues long. V was clipped by 5 bases and J by 6 bases; unmatched bases: 12. The CDR3 is CASSTDSGGAGGNEQFF. In DNA form, the CDR3 reads TGTGCCAGCAGCACCGATAGCGGGGGGGCTGGGGGCAATGAGCAGTTCTTC. Combining the CDR3 with reference TRBV7-7 and TRBJ2-1 gives the whole variable domain GAGVSQSPRYKVTKRGQDVTLRCDPISSHATLYWYQQALGQGPEFLTYFNYEAQPDKSGLPSDRFSAERPEGSISTLTIQRTEQRDSAMYRCASSTDSGGAGGNEQFFGPGTRLTVL.

V is TRBV7-9 and J is TRBJ2-3; D is unclear. CDR1 is SEHNR and CDR2 is FQNEAQ in the germline V gene (reference sequence). This CDR3 has 10 amino acids. Deletions cut 6 bases from V and 6 bases from J, with 4 bases between. The CDR3 coding sequence is TGTGCCAGCAGAGAGGATACGCAGTATTTT. Its translation: CASREDTQYF.

The rearrangement joins TRBV5-1 to TRBJ1-1; TRBD1 matches at 7 bases. V gave up 0 bases and J gave up 7 bases; unmatched junction bases: 6. From germline, CDR1 is SGHRS and CDR2 YFSETQ. CDR3 length equals 14 residues. Here the CDR3 DNA reads TGCGCCAGCAGCTTGGTAGGGGGCAGGGATGAAGCTTTCTTT. Protein sequence: CASSLVGGRDEAFF.

V usage is TRBV6-6 and J usage is TRBJ1-3; 8 bases line up with TRBD1. Germline CDR1 reads MNHNY; CDR2 reads SVGAGI (reference sequence). This CDR3 has 15 residues. V lost 5 bases and J lost 4; bases outside the gene matches: 7. DNA for the CDR3: TGTGCCAGCAGTACCTGGACAGGGTGGGGAAACACCATATATTTT. Its translation is CASSTWTGWGNTIYF.

Of note for this clone: A read error may account for a junction end that differs from germline. The rearrangement joins TRBV7-9 to TRBJ2-7; possibly TRBD1 or TRBD2 for D (5 bases each). Germline V gives CDR1 SEHNR, CDR2 FQNEAQ (reference sequence). The CDR3 is 15 amino acids. The CDR3: CASSQDRAAGYEQYF. Written as DNA, the CDR3 is TGCGCCAGCAGCCAAGACAGAGCGGCCGGCTACGAGCAGTACTTC.